These 12 T cell receptor beta chains came from one sample sequenced in a study of T cell responses to AZD1222 COVID-19 vaccine. The repertoire was sequenced with immunoSEQ multiplex PCR; TCRdb's copy has only in-frame clones and lacks some. The sample yields tens of thousands of clones, under 95% seen once. The material was peripheral blood, obtained on day 0 of MenACWY control vaccination. All receptors derive from an adult in good health.

The V and J genes are TRBV7-2 and TRBJ1-1, with D unclear. CDR3 length equals 12 residues. Germline loops: CDR1 SGHTA, CDR2 FQGNSA. V was pared by 6 bases and J by 9 bases, with 14 bases between. CDR3 coding DNA: TGTGCCAGCAGTCCCCCCGTGGAGCAAGCTTTCTTT. Translated: CASSPPVEQAFF.

V gene TRBV6-5 combines with J gene TRBJ2-7; no clear D gene. V gave up 4 bases and J gave up 3 bases, with 7 bases separating them. Looked up from germline, CDR1 is MNHEY and CDR2 is SVGAGI. This CDR3 has 12 amino acids. The CDR3 DNA sequence: TGTGCCAGCAGTTCCCAGCTCTACGAGCAGTACTTC. Translated, it gives CASSSQLYEQYF.

In this sample, this clone turned up once. The rearrangement links TRBV18 to TRBJ1-5; 7 bases fit TRBD1. Looked up from germline, CDR1 is KGHSH and CDR2 is LQKENI. The trim removed 0 bases at V and 5 bases at J, leaving 4 bases unmatched. CDR3 length equals 15 residues. This CDR3 reads CASSPPGTAHQPQHF. CDR3 sequence (DNA): TGTGCCAGCTCACCACCAGGGACAGCCCATCAGCCCCAGCATTTT.

CDR3 DNA sequence: TGTGCCAGCAGCCAAGACAGAAACTATGGCTACACCTTC. The encoded protein is CASSQDRNYGYTF. The V gene is TRBV3-1 (or the pseudogene TRBV3-2), the J gene TRBJ1-2; D is undetermined. Deletions cut 0 bases from V and 2 bases from J, with 4 bases between. The CDR3 extends over 13 amino acids. The V gene's germline CDR1 is LGHDT and CDR2 YNNKEL (reference sequence).

V is TRBV28 and J is TRBJ1-4; D ambiguous. CDR3 length: 15 amino acids. Per germline, CDR1 MDHEN and CDR2 SYDVKM. V was pared by 4 bases and J by 7 bases, with 16 bases between. The CDR3 sequence: CASSSSGEGGEKLFF. The CDR3 nucleotides read TGTGCCAGCAGTTCCTCAGGCGAGGGCGGTGAAAAACTGTTTTTT.

This clone was counted only a few times. The J gene is TRBJ1-1, the V gene TRBV10-3; tentative D call: TRBD1 (5 bases). CDR3 length: 16 amino acids. V was clipped by 0 bases and J by 5 bases, with 16 bases between them. Germline CDR1 ENHRY, CDR2 SYGVKD. In nucleotides, the CDR3 is TGTGCCATCAGTGAGTCGACCTTCTCCTGGGGGACTGAAGCTTTCTTT. Amino acid sequence: CAISESTFSWGTEAFF.

This chain links TRBV19 with TRBJ1-5; D not certain. Trimming pared 1 base from V and 0 bases from J, leaving 7 bases between. The CDR3 spans 15 residues. Germline CDR1 is LNHDA and CDR2 is SQIVND (reference sequence). CDR3 amino acids: CASSIGPGSNQPQHF. The CDR3 region has the DNA TGTGCCAGTAGTATAGGGCCGGGTAGCAATCAGCCCCAGCATTTT.

The rearrangement joins TRBV29-1 to TRBJ1-5; TRBD1 matches at 7 bases. Germline lookup yields CDR1 SQVTM and CDR2 ANQGSEA. The length of the CDR3 is 13 residues. V gave up 4 bases and J gave up 5 bases; unmatched junction bases: 5. The CDR3 DNA reads as TGCAGCGTTGGCGAGGGGGCGGATCAGCCCCAGCATTTT. As protein: CSVGEGADQPQHF.

This clone occurred a few times. The V and J genes are TRBV5-5 and TRBJ1-5; 7 bases fit TRBD1. The CDR3 contains 16 residues. The V segment lost 1 base and the J segment 3 bases; nucleotides outside the gene matches: 7. Looked up from germline, CDR1 is SGHKS and CDR2 is YYEKEE (reference sequence). CDR3 protein: CASSLTLDRVNQPQHF. Written as DNA, the CDR3 is TGTGCCAGCAGCTTGACCCTAGACAGGGTCAATCAGCCCCAGCATTTT.

The chain recombines TRBV6-5 with TRBJ1-1, with D possibly TRBD1 on 5 matching bases. Germline values: CDR1 MNHEY, CDR2 SVGAGI. This CDR3 contains 12 residues. V lost 8 bases, J lost 4 bases, and 11 bases lay in between. CDR3 coding DNA: TGTGCCAGCGGGCGTGGGGGCACTGAAGCTTTCTTT. Protein sequence: CASGRGGTEAFF.

V is TRBV6-1 and J is TRBJ1-3, with unresolved D. The germline V gene encodes CDR1 MNHNS and CDR2 SASEGT. This CDR3 is 16 amino acids long. V was pared by 4 bases and J by 0 bases, with 13 bases between. The CDR3 region is CASSAQPGSSGNTIYF. The CDR3 nucleotides read TGTGCCAGCAGTGCTCAACCGGGTTCCTCTGGAAACACCATATATTTT.

This clone appeared a single time. The chain carries TRBV10-3 and TRBJ2-2, with 8 positions matching TRBD1. V lost 6 bases, J lost 0 bases, and 9 bases stayed unmatched. This CDR3 has 17 amino acids. Germline CDR1 ENHRY, CDR2 SYGVKD. The DNA for the CDR3 is TGTGCCATCAGGGACAGGGACGACCCGGCGAACACCGGGGAGCTGTTTTTT. Protein: CAIRDRDDPANTGELFF.